This is a list of T cell receptor beta chains from one sample in a study of human thymus T cells. TCRdb's table, derived via immunoSEQ multiplex PCR, lists solely in-frame clones and lacks some. The sample has about 120,000 clones; just under 95% are singletons. The material sequenced was thymus tissue. The receptors derive from a boy under two years old with a congenital heart defect but otherwise immunologically healthy. CDR3s include the opening cysteine and the closing phenylalanine or tryptophan. The order of the fields is clone size, CDR3 length, D gene, J gene, V gene, CDR3 DNA, CDR3 protein. A D gene is named only where the DNA matches it firmly. Some rows mark clone size as missing; the rest say once, few, many or name a class of expanded clone.

NA,17,NA,TRBJ2-1,TRBV7-9,TGTGCCAGCAGCCCAAGGACAGTACTAAGCTCCTACAATGAGCAGTTCTTC,CASSPRTVLSSYNEQFF
once,14,TRBD1,TRBJ2-7,TRBV27,TGTGCCAGCTCGGACCGGGACAGCTCCTACGAGCAGTACTTC,CASSDRDSSYEQYF
once,14,NA,TRBJ2-1,TRBV6-5,TGTGCCAGCAGTCCCTCCTGGGTGTTGGATGAGCAGTTCTTC,CASSPSWVLDEQFF
once,15,TRBD2,TRBJ2-3,TRBV4-3,TGCGCCAGCAGCCAAGTACTAGCGGGGGAAGATACGCAGTATTTT,CASSQVLAGEDTQYF
NA,16,TRBD2,TRBJ2-3,TRBV7-2,TGTGCCAGCAGCTTAATGCTAATGGCGGGGGGGCCAACGCAGTATTTT,CASSLMLMAGGPTQYF
NA,14,NA,TRBJ2-7,TRBV25-1,TGTGCCAGCAGTCCCAATCCTGGACAGAACGAGCAGTACTTC,CASSPNPGQNEQYF
NA,14,TRBD1,TRBJ1-6,TRBV2,TGTGCCAGCAGGGACAGGGGTTGGAATTCACCCCTCCACTTT,CASRDRGWNSPLHF
NA,15,NA,TRBJ2-5,TRBV6-1,TGTGCCAGCAGTGAAGCGTGGAGCGGGCAAGAGACCCAGTACTTC,CASSEAWSGQETQYF
NA,15,NA,TRBJ2-3,TRBV27,TGTGCCAGCAGTTTATCGGGACACCACACAGATACGCAGTATTTT,CASSLSGHHTDTQYF
NA,14,NA,TRBJ1-1,TRBV5-1,TGCGCCAGCGGCCTGGAGGGTCGGGACACTGAAGCTTTCTTT,CASGLEGRDTEAFF
NA,16,TRBD1,TRBJ1-2,TRBV4-3,TGCGCCAGCAGCCAAGGGGACAGGGAAGGCGTTGGGGGCTACACCTTC,CASSQGDREGVGGYTF
NA,16,NA,TRBJ1-6,TRBV5-1,TGCGCCAGCAGCTTTATCCCGACAGGACTTAATTCACCCCTCCACTTT,CASSFIPTGLNSPLHF